The 19 T cell receptor beta chains below all came from one sample that was sequenced in a study of blood T cells in healthy people across ages. A sample-barcoded 5' primer and a J-beta primer mix were used in a second PCR of about 6 to 11 cycles. TCRdb fed the 5' RACE reads into MiXCR, producing one record per CDR3 protein. The table lists around 990,000 distinct CDR3 sequences, around two fifths of them singletons. Source material: blood. The receptors come from a man aged 18 to 29 in good health.

A few counts support this clonotype. The V gene is TRBV11-1, the J gene TRBJ2-5; D unresolved. The J call may be incorrect, as the DNA end agrees better with TRBJ2-7. Germline assignment: CDR1 SGHAT and CDR2 FQDESV (reference sequence). The CDR3 contains 14 residues. The CDR3 DNA reads TGTGCCAGCAGCTTAGGGGCAGGAAACTACGAGCAGTACTTC. It is translated as CASSLGAGNYEQYF.

V gene TRBV5-1 combines with J gene TRBJ2-7; 8 positions agree with TRBD1. CDR3 size: 17 residues. The V segment lost 4 bases and the J segment 7 bases; nucleotides outside the gene matches: 19. CDR1 is SGHRS, CDR2 YFSETQ, per germline. Here the CDR3 reads CASSPASGQGSKYEQYF. The CDR3 nucleotides read TGCGCCAGCAGCCCGGCCTCCGGACAGGGTAGTAAATATGAGCAGTACTTC. Full variable domain (remainder filled in from reference TRBV5-1 and TRBJ2-7): KAGVTQTPRYLIKTRGQQVTLSCSPISGHRSVSWYQQTPGQGLQFLFEYFSETQRNKGNFPGRFSGRQFSNSRSEMNVSTLELGDSALYLCASSPASGQGSKYEQYFGPGTRLTVT.

This clonotype was counted at least ten times. The V call is TRBV7-2, the J call TRBJ2-5; D is unclear. Germline V gene data show CDR1 as SGHTA and CDR2 as FQGNSA. The CDR3 sequence is 13 residues long. Trimming took off 1 base at V and 4 bases at J, with 7 bases between the two ends. The CDR3 loop reads CASSLEDGETQYF. The CDR3 region has the DNA TGTGCCAGCAGCTTAGAAGATGGAGAGACCCAGTACTTC.

The rearrangement joins TRBV7-2 to TRBJ1-2; D gene unclear. The V end lost 3 bases, the J end lost 1 base, and 9 bases lay between the germline ends. There are 14 residues in the CDR3. Germline V CDR1 and CDR2: SGHTA, FQGNSA. In DNA, the CDR3 is TGTGCCAGCAGCTTCGCCGGGTTTAACTATGGCTACACCTTC. Translating gives CASSFAGFNYGYTF. The full variable domain, completed using reference TRBV7-2 and TRBJ1-2, is GAGVSQSPSNKVTEKGKDVELRCDPISGHTALYWYRQSLGQGLEFLIYFQGNSAPDKSGLPSDRFSAERTGGSVSTLTIQRTQQEDSAVYLCASSFAGFNYGYTFGSGTRLTVV.

The V call is TRBV7-7, the J call TRBJ1-1, with D possibly TRBD1 on 6 matching bases. The length of the CDR3 is 13 residues. The germline V gene has CDR1 SSHAT and CDR2 FNYEAQ (reference sequence). Here the CDR3 DNA reads TGTGCTAGCCCCGAGGGGGGCGGCACTGAAGCTTTCTTT. This sequence encodes CASPEGGGTEAFF.

This clonotype appeared once. The CDR3 DNA follows: TGTGCCATCAGTGAGCAGGGTGCCTATGGCTACACCTTC. It is translated as CAISEQGAYGYTF. V and J are TRBV10-3 and TRBJ1-2, with D perhaps matching TRBD1 (5 bases). V shed 2 bases and J shed 4 bases, with 8 bases lying between them. This CDR3 region has 13 residues. Per the germline V gene, CDR1 is ENHRY and CDR2 is SYGVKD.

The V call is TRBV20-1, the J call TRBJ2-3; D is unresolved. Germline CDR1 DFQATT, CDR2 SNEGSKA (reference sequence). Trimming pared 0 bases from V and 6 bases from J, leaving 7 bases between. The CDR3 has 12 residues. Here the CDR3 reads CSARDDLDTQYF. CDR3 coding DNA: TGCAGTGCTAGAGATGACCTGGATACGCAGTATTTT.

This chain links TRBV10-3 with TRBJ2-3, with 7 bases identical to TRBD2. Germline values: CDR1 ENHRY, CDR2 SYGVKD. The CDR3 is 15 residues long. The V segment lost 3 bases and the J segment 1 base; nucleotides outside the gene matches: 4. The CDR3 nucleotides read TGTGCCATCAGTGAAGAGGCGGGGGGCACAGATACGCAGTATTTT. As protein: CAISEEAGGTDTQYF.

This clonotype occurred a few times. The rearrangement joins TRBV12-5 to TRBJ1-1; 8 nucleotides agree with TRBD1. CDR1 is LGHNT and CDR2 is FRNRAP in the germline V gene. V shed 5 bases, J shed 7 bases, and the junction held 6 bases outside the gene matches. The CDR3 has 13 residues. The chain's CDR3 is CASGLGQGREAFF. CDR3 DNA sequence: TGTGCTAGTGGTCTTGGACAGGGACGTGAAGCTTTCTTT.

The chain is built from TRBV2 and TRBJ2-4; weak D call: TRBD1 (5 bases). The CDR3 is made up of 12 amino acids. Trimming stripped 9 bases from V and 0 bases from J, with 6 bases between. Germline CDR1 reads SNHLY; CDR2 reads FYNNEI. The DNA of the CDR3 is TGTGCCAGTAGGGGAGCCAAAAACATTCAGTACTTC. Protein product: CASRGAKNIQYF.

The rearrangement joins TRBV5-1 to TRBJ2-4; a weak D match, TRBD1 (6 bases). Trimming removed 4 bases from V and 5 bases from J, with 13 bases in between. Germline CDR1 reads SGHRS; CDR2 reads YFSETQ. CDR3 length: 14 residues. The CDR3, as DNA: TGCGCCAGCAGCCGAACAGGGCAGGAAAACATTCAGTACTTC. Amino acids: CASSRTGQENIQYF.

The genes are TRBV7-2 and TRBJ2-3; TRBD2 matches 8 bases. The V gene's germline CDR1 is SGHTA and CDR2 FQGNSA. The V and J ends lost 5 bases and 4 bases, in that order; junction bases with no gene match: 5. The CDR3 spans 14 residues. The CDR3 DNA reads TGTGCCAGCAGCACGACTAGCGAGTCAGATACGCAGTATTTT. Amino acid sequence: CASSTTSESDTQYF.

This chain uses TRBV5-1 with TRBJ1-1; TRBD1 is a possible D gene (5 bases). V lost 4 bases, J lost 8 bases, and 15 bases lay in between. The CDR3 length is 13 residues. The germline V gene has CDR1 SGHRS and CDR2 YFSETQ. CDR3 region: CASSPFPGQEAFF. The CDR3 nucleotides are TGCGCCAGCAGCCCGTTTCCAGGACAAGAAGCTTTCTTT.

A few counts support this clonotype. This chain links TRBV4-3 with TRBJ2-3, with no clear D. The V and J ends lost 0 bases and 0 bases respectively, with 10 bases between them. This CDR3 comprises 16 residues. Germline loops: CDR1 LGHNA, CDR2 YSLEER. The CDR3 loop is CASSQEGRPSTDTQYF. The CDR3 nucleotides are TGCGCCAGCAGCCAAGAGGGCAGGCCCAGCACAGATACGCAGTATTTT.

This clonotype was seen more than once but under ten times. The rearrangement links TRBV4-3 to TRBJ2-1; no firm D call. The germline CDR1 and CDR2 sequences are LGHNA and YSLEER. The CDR3 has 13 amino acids. V was clipped by 3 bases and J by 6 bases, with 9 bases between them. This CDR3 reads CASSQVTLNEQFF. The CDR3 coding sequence is TGCGCCAGCAGCCAGGTGACCCTCAATGAGCAGTTCTTC.

This chain joins TRBV4-1 and TRBJ1-5; D not resolved. The end of the DNA fits TRBJ2-3 better, so the J call may be wrong. Germline CDR1 is MGHRA and CDR2 is YSYEKL. CDR3 length: 16 amino acids. As DNA, the CDR3 is TGCGCCAGCAGCCACCTTAGAGGCGGTAGCAATCAGCCCCAGTATTTT. Translation: CASSHLRGGSNQPQYF.

The CDR3 sequence is CASSRRPDQETQYF. CDR3 DNA: TGTGCCAGCAGCCGCCGGCCCGACCAAGAGACCCAGTACTTC. The V call is TRBV7-2, the J call TRBJ2-5; no definite D call. Germline V gene data show CDR1 as SGHTA and CDR2 as FQGNSA. There are 14 residues in the CDR3. Deletions cut 5 bases from V and 0 bases from J, with 10 bases between.

This clonotype has ten or more counts. The J gene is TRBJ2-5, the V gene TRBV5-1; possible D gene TRBD2, 5 bases. This CDR3 spans 14 amino acids. In germline, CDR1 is SGHRS, CDR2 YFSETQ. The V gene lost 1 base and the J gene lost 4 bases, with 11 bases spanning the gap. The CDR3 coding sequence is TGCGCCAGCAGCTTGACGGGATTGCGAGAGACCCAGTACTTC. Translation: CASSLTGLRETQYF.

Comments on this clonotype: Possible read error: a much larger clone is one base away. The rearrangement uses TRBV27 and TRBJ2-7; D remains unclear. CDR3 size: 13 residues. Germline V gene data show CDR1 as MNHEY and CDR2 as SMNVEV (reference sequence). Trimming left V 5 bases short and J 4 bases short, with 12 bases between. The CDR3 is CASSVTRSYEQYF. As DNA, the CDR3 is TGTGCCAGCAGTGTGACCCGAAGTTACGAGCAGTACTTC.